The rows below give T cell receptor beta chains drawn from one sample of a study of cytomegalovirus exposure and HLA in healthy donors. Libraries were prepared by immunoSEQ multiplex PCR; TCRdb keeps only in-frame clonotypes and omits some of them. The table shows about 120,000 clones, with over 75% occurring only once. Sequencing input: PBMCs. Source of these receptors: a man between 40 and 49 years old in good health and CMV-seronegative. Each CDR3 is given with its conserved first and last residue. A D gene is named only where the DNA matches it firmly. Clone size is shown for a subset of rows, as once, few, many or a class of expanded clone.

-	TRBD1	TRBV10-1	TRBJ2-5	TGCGCCAGCAGTGATAATGGACAGGGGCGAGAGACCCAGTACTTC	CASSDNGQGRETQYF
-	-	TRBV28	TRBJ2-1	TGTGCCAGCAGTTTATTAGCGTGGGAGCAGTTCTTC	CASSLLAWEQFF
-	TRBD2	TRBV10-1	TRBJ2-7	TGCGCCAGCGGTCGACTAGCGGGGGGGTCGAGCTCCTACGAGCAGTACTTC	CASGRLAGGSSSYEQYF
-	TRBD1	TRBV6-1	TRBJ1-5	TGTGCCAGCAACAGGGACAGCTGGTATCAGCCCCAGCATTTT	CASNRDSWYQPQHF
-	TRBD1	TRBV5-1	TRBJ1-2	TGCGCCAGCAGCCAGGACAGGGGAGCTAACTATGGCTACACCTTC	CASSQDRGANYGYTF
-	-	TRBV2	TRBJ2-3	TGTGCCAGTACTGCCACACAGGGAAATACGCAGTATTTT	CASTATQGNTQYF
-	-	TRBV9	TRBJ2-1	TGTGCCAGCAGCGTCGAACTCGGGGGAGGGGGGTATGAGCAGTTCTTC	CASSVELGGGGYEQFF
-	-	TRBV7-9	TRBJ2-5	TGTGCCAGCATGGACATCCAAGAGACCCAGTACTTC	CASMDIQETQYF
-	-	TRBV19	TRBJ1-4	TGTGCCAGTAGTCAGCGTGCAACTAATGAAAAACTGTTTTTT	CASSQRATNEKLFF
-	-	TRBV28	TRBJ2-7	TGTGCCTGTGGGCAGGGAAGTTACGAGCAGTACTTC	CACGQGSYEQYF
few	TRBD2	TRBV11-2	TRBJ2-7	TGTGCCAGCAGCTTAGAATTCGGGACTAGGTCGGGCGAGCAGTACTTC	CASSLEFGTRSGEQYF
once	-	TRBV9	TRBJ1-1	TGTGCCAGCAGCTCCTCGGAGAGCACTGAAGCTTTCTTT	CASSSSESTEAFF
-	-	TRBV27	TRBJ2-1	TGTGCCAGCACCCCCGGGCGGGGAGGATTTGAGCAGTTCTTC	CASTPGRGGFEQFF